This TCR beta chain was sequenced during a study of human thymus T cells. Study-wide findings and caveats: Thymic and blood repertoires seemed to show skewed V and J gene use. What related research reported was that thymic repertoires overlapped highly among unrelated individuals.

In corrective heart surgery, resections were taken, and these provided the thymus tissue. Congenital heart defects were the reason for the corrective surgery that the donors, healthy Finnish infants, were having. V was pared by 3 bases and J by 1 base, with 18 bases between. CDR1 LGHNA and CDR2 YNFKEQ come from the germline V gene. This CDR3 has 17 residues. Assay used: immunoSEQ multiplex PCR; TCRdb lists only in-frame clones, some missing. This table has about 130,000 clones, just under 95% appearing once. Points on this clone: The antigen is not known.

This receptor was taken from a boy less than two years old with a congenital heart defect but otherwise immunologically healthy. Input material: thymus tissue. This chain connects TRBV4-2 to TRBJ1-1; weak D call: TRBD1 (5 bases). The CDR3 DNA sequence: TGTGCCAGCAGCCAGGAAAGATGGGGCAGACCGAACACTGAAGCTTTCTTT. Translating gives CASSQERWGRPNTEAFF.